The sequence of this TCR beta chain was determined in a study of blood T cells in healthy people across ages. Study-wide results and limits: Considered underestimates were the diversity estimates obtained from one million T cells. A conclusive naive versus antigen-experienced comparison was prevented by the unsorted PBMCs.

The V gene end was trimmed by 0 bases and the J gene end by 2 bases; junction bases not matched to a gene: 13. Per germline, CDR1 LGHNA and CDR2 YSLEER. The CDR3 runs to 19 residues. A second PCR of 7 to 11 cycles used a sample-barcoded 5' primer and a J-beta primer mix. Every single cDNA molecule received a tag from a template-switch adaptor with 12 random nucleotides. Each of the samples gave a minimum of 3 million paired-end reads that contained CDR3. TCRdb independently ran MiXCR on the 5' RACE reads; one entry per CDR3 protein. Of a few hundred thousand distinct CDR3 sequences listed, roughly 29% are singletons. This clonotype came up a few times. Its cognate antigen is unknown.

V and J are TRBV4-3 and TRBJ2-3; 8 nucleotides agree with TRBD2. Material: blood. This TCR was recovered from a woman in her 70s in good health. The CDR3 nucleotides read TGCGCCAGCAGCCAAGAGCTGGGTGGCGGGGGGAGGGCCACAGATACGCAGTATTTT. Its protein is CASSQELGGGGRATDTQYF.